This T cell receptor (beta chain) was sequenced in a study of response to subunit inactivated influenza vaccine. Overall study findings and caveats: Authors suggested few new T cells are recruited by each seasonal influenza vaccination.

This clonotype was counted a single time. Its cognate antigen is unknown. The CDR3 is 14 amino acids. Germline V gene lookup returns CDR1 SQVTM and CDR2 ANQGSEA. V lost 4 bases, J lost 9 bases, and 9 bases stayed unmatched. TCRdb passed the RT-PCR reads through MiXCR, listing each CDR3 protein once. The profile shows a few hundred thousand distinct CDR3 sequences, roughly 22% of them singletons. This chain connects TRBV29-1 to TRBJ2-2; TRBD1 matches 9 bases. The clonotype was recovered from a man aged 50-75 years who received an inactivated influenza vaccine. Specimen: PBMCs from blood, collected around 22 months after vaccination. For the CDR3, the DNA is TGCAGCGTTGTGGGGACAGGGTTGGCCTGGGAGCTGTTTTTT. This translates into CSVVGTGLAWELFF.